This is a list of T cell receptor beta chains from one sample in a study of CD8 T cells in Susac syndrome. MiXCR, run by TCRdb on the immunoSEQ multiplex PCR reads, gives a single entry per CDR3 protein. There are 150,000 to 200,000 distinct CDR3 sequences in the sample; 80% to 95% occur only once, and roughly 0.13% lies in the top ten. Sequencing was done on a sample of CD4+ T cells from PBMCs. These receptors all come from a human donor in good health. Each CDR3 is given with its conserved first and last residue. D genes are given only for firm matches. Part of the rows lack a size; the others show once, few, many or a class for expanded clones.

V	size	J	D	length	DNA	CDR3
TRBV20-1	NA	TRBJ2-1	TRBD2	16	TGCAGTGCTAGACCCGGGGGGGCCGTTCGTAGCAATGAGCAGTTCTTC	CSARPGGAVRSNEQFF
TRBV18	NA	TRBJ1-1	NA	14	TGTGCCAGCTCACCAAATGGTGGACAGACTGAAGCTTTCTTT	CASSPNGGQTEAFF
TRBV3-1	NA	TRBJ2-7	NA	13	TGTGCCAGCAGCCTCAGACTAGTAGGCGAGCAGTACTTC	CASSLRLVGEQYF
TRBV7-9	NA	TRBJ2-5	NA	14	TGTGCCAGCAGCTCGGTTAGCTTCACAGAGACCCAGTACTTC	CASSSVSFTETQYF
TRBV18	NA	TRBJ1-1	TRBD1	17	TGTGCCAGCTCACCACCAGGACAGGTGGGCATGAACACTGAAGCTTTCTTT	CASSPPGQVGMNTEAFF
TRBV7-9	NA	TRBJ1-1	TRBD1	17	TGTGCCAGCAGCTTTGGTGGGACAGCAGATATGAACACTGAAGCTTTCTTT	CASSFGGTADMNTEAFF
TRBV20-1	NA	TRBJ1-1	TRBD1	16	TGCAGTGCTAGCCATACAGGGGGGAGCTTGAACACTGAAGCTTTCTTT	CSASHTGGSLNTEAFF
TRBV5-1	NA	TRBJ1-4	NA	15	TGCGCCAGCAGCTTGGGTCTGGGTCATAATGAAAAACTGTTTTTT	CASSLGLGHNEKLFF
TRBV12-3/TRBV12-4	NA	TRBJ2-1	NA	15	TGTGCCAGCAGTGTGCAACAGGGCTACTACAATGAGCAGTTCTTC	CASSVQQGYYNEQFF
TRBV5-1	NA	TRBJ2-3	NA	14	TGCGCCAGCAGCTTCAGACAGCTGGGAGATACGCAGTATTTT	CASSFRQLGDTQYF
TRBV4-1	NA	TRBJ2-1	TRBD2	18	TGCGCCAGCAGCCAAGGGAGGTATGAAGCGGGGGGGCGCAATGAGCAGTTCTTC	CASSQGRYEAGGRNEQFF
TRBV18	NA	TRBJ1-1	TRBD1	14	TGTGCCAGCTCACCAGGACAGGGATCCTTCGAGGCTTTCTTT	CASSPGQGSFEAFF
TRBV18	NA	TRBJ1-4	TRBD1	16	TGTGCCAGCGGACAGGGGGCACCCGGAACTAATGAAAAACTGTTTTTT	CASGQGAPGTNEKLFF
TRBV4-1	NA	TRBJ2-2	TRBD2	17	TGCGCCAGCAGCCAGAGGGCTAGCGGGGGCCCGGGCGGGGAGCTGTTTTTT	CASSQRASGGPGGELFF
TRBV27	NA	TRBJ2-3	NA	18	TGTGCCAGCAGTTTATACAAAGGGCTACCATTAAGCACAGATACGCAGTATTTT	CASSLYKGLPLSTDTQYF
TRBV6-5	NA	TRBJ1-2	NA	14	TGTGCCAGCACTCCAAGTGAGGGGGTCTATGGCTACACCTTC	CASTPSEGVYGYTF
TRBV7-8	NA	TRBJ2-5	NA	15	NA	CASSFHFGDMETQYF
TRBV2	NA	TRBJ2-5	NA	11	TGTGCCAGCGGGGTCCAAGAGACCCAGTACTTC	CASGVQETQYF
TRBV20-1	NA	TRBJ2-3	TRBD1	14	TGCAGTGCTAGAGATTACAGGGGTAGGGATACGCAGTATTTT	CSARDYRGRDTQYF
TRBV4-1	NA	TRBJ2-7	NA	13	TGCGCCAGCAGCCACGCCGGAGGGGGCGAGCAGTACTTC	CASSHAGGGEQYF
TRBV20-1	NA	TRBJ2-3	TRBD2	14	TGCAGTGCTAGACTAGCGGGGGGGCCAGTTACGCAGTATTTT	CSARLAGGPVTQYF
TRBV30	NA	TRBJ1-4	TRBD1	13	TGTGCCTGGACTGAACAGGGGGGAGAAAAACTGTTTTTT	CAWTEQGGEKLFF
TRBV23-1	NA	TRBJ2-1	NA	11	TGCGCCAGCAGGGGGAAAGATGAGCAGTTCTTC	CASRGKDEQFF
TRBV4-1	NA	TRBJ1-6	TRBD1	18	TGCGCCAGCAGCCAAGCGACCGGGACAGGACTCGGCCGTTCACCCCTCCACTTT	CASSQATGTGLGRSPLHF
TRBV20-1	NA	TRBJ2-7	NA	16	TGCAGTGCTGGTACTTTGTGGACAGCGGCCTTTTACGAGCAGTACTTC	CSAGTLWTAAFYEQYF
TRBV6-5	NA	TRBJ2-1	TRBD2	16	TGTGCCAGCAGTTACTCGACCACTAGCGGGTTCGGTGAGCAGTTCTTC	CASSYSTTSGFGEQFF
TRBV5-1	once	TRBJ2-3	NA	15	TGCGCCAGCAGCTTGGAACCGAGGGACACAGATACGCAGTATTTT	CASSLEPRDTDTQYF
TRBV3-1	NA	TRBJ1-4	NA	13	TGTGCCAGCAGCCGGAACCGTGGCGCCGAACTGTTTTTT	CASSRNRGAELFF